A selection of T cell receptor beta chains follows, all from one sample in a study of blood T cell repertoires in COVID-19. Sequencing used immunoSEQ multiplex PCR; TCRdb keeps in-frame clones, though not all of them. The sample lists some 99,000 clones, about 90% occurring once. The source material was peripheral blood. The origin of the receptors is a human donor with COVID-19, enrolled during active disease. The donor label of this sample is uncertain. The CDR3 runs from the conserved cysteine through the conserved F or W. The D gene is left open where the match is weak. Clone size appears in some rows only: once, few, many, or a class for an expanded clone.

clone size	V gene	J gene	D gene	CDR3 DNA	CDR3 protein
NA	TRBV6-5	TRBJ2-1	TRBD2	TGTGCCAGCAGTTACTCGGGTAGCGGGACCAATGAGCAGTTCTTC	CASSYSGSGTNEQFF
NA	TRBV2	TRBJ1-5	NA	TGTGCCAGCAGTGACGAACAGGACGAAGACAATCAGCCCCAGCATTTT	CASSDEQDEDNQPQHF
NA	TRBV18	TRBJ2-5	NA	TGTGCCAGCTCACTCCCAGGGCAAGAGACCCAGTACTTC	CASSLPGQETQYF
NA	TRBV5-1	TRBJ1-6	NA	TGCGCCAGCAGCTCCCACGGACTGACACATCCCCTCCACTTT	CASSSHGLTHPLHF
NA	TRBV5-4	TRBJ2-1	TRBD2	TGTGCCAGCAGCGGGTCTAGCGGCGCCTCCTACAATGAGCAGTTCTTC	CASSGSSGASYNEQFF
NA	TRBV9	TRBJ2-2	NA	TGTGCCAGCACCGACAGGGAGGACACCGGGGAGCTGTTTTTT	CASTDREDTGELFF
NA	TRBV19	TRBJ2-1	NA	TGTGCCAGTAGTGCCCGGCCACAGAGCTCCTACAATGAGCAGTTCTTC	CASSARPQSSYNEQFF
NA	TRBV19	TRBJ1-3	NA	TGTGCCAGTAGTACCCAGGTTGGAAACACCATATATTTT	CASSTQVGNTIYF
NA	TRBV29-1	TRBJ1-3	NA	TGCAGCGTGGACAGCTCTGGAAACACCATATATTTT	CSVDSSGNTIYF
once	TRBV4-2	TRBJ2-5	NA	TGTGCCAGCAGCCAAGTCCGGGGACTCCCGGAGAAAGAGACCCAGTACTTC	CASSQVRGLPEKETQYF
once	TRBV7-8	TRBJ2-3	TRBD1	TGTGCCAGCAGCTTAGTGACAGGGGCGAGCACAGATACGCAGTATTTT	CASSLVTGASTDTQYF
NA	TRBV19	TRBJ1-2	TRBD1	TGTGCCAGTAGTATAGTTGAGGGGGCGCGTGGCTACACCTTC	CASSIVEGARGYTF
NA	TRBV12-3/TRBV12-4	TRBJ1-5	TRBD1	TGTGCCAGCAGTGGACAGGAGAATCAGCCCCAGCATTTT	CASSGQENQPQHF
NA	TRBV4-1	TRBJ1-2	NA	TGCGCCAGCAGCCAAGTTGGGAAGCGGACAGCGGTCTCTAACTATGGCTACACCTTC	CASSQVGKRTAVSNYGYTF
NA	TRBV5-1	TRBJ2-1	TRBD2	TGCGCCAGCAGCCCGAGACTAGCGGGGGGGCCTGGTGAGCAGTTCTTC	CASSPRLAGGPGEQFF
NA	TRBV14	TRBJ2-1	TRBD1	TGTGCCAGCAAAGGGGGCGCGAGGCTCGGCAATGAGCAGTTCTTC	CASKGGARLGNEQFF
NA	TRBV5-1	TRBJ1-2	NA	TGCGCCAGCAGCCCGGGGGTATACCAGGACTATGGCTACACCTTC	CASSPGVYQDYGYTF
NA	TRBV10-1	TRBJ1-2	NA	TGCGCCAGCTCCGAGAACCGGGACTATGGCTACACCTTC	CASSENRDYGYTF
NA	TRBV19	TRBJ2-5	NA	TGTGCCAGTAGTACCAGGGCTTGGGAGACCCAGTACTTC	CASSTRAWETQYF
NA	TRBV2	TRBJ1-1	NA	TGTGCCGGTAACGCAGGGGTAATGAACACTGAAGCTTTCTTT	CAGNAGVMNTEAFF
NA	TRBV4-2	TRBJ2-7	NA	TGTGCCAGCAGCCAAGATGCCACTAGTAACGCCTACGAGCAGTACTTC	CASSQDATSNAYEQYF
NA	TRBV29-1	TRBJ1-2	TRBD1	TGCAGCGTTGAAAAGGGACAGGCCTACTATGGCTACACCTTC	CSVEKGQAYYGYTF
NA	TRBV2	TRBJ1-1	NA	TGTGCCAGCAGTGAAACGGGGAACACTGAAGCTTTCTTT	CASSETGNTEAFF
once	TRBV3-1/TRBV3-2	TRBJ2-2	TRBD2	TGTGCCAGCAGCCAGTTGCGGGGGGGGTTAAGCACCGGGGAGCTGTTTTTT	CASSQLRGGLSTGELFF
NA	TRBV2	TRBJ2-5	NA	TGTGCCAGCAGTGAAGACAGGGAAGAGACCCAGTACTTC	CASSEDREETQYF
NA	TRBV9	TRBJ2-5	TRBD1	TGTGCCAGCAGCGTAGGGGGACAGGGAGGACAAGAGACCCAGTACTTC	CASSVGGQGGQETQYF
NA	TRBV25-1	TRBJ2-1	TRBD2	TGTGCCACCGAAGAGCGGGGAGACAATGAGCAGTTCTTC	CATEERGDNEQFF
NA	TRBV27	TRBJ2-1	TRBD2	TGTGCCAGCAGTTCCTTACTTGGGGGGGGGTTGAATGAGCAGTTCTTC	CASSSLLGGGLNEQFF
few	TRBV30	TRBJ2-7	NA	TGTGCCTGGGAACGAGGGGGTTCCTACGAGCAGTACTTC	CAWERGGSYEQYF
NA	TRBV5-1	TRBJ2-2	TRBD1	TGCGCCAGCAGCTTACAGGGGGACGGCACCGGGGAGCTGTTTTTT	CASSLQGDGTGELFF
NA	TRBV5-4	TRBJ1-2	TRBD1	TGTGCCAGCAGCTTGGCCGGGACAGGGGGACGTGGCTACACCTTC	CASSLAGTGGRGYTF
once	TRBV11-2	TRBJ2-7	NA	TGTGCCAGCAGCCAAGGAGCCTACGAGCAGTACTTC	CASSQGAYEQYF
NA	TRBV2	TRBJ1-2	TRBD1	TGTGCCAGCAGTGGGGACAGGGGTAATTATGGCTACACCTTC	CASSGDRGNYGYTF
once	TRBV7-9	TRBJ1-3	NA	TGTGCCAGCAGCACGGGGGGACTCTCTGGAAACACCATATATTTT	CASSTGGLSGNTIYF